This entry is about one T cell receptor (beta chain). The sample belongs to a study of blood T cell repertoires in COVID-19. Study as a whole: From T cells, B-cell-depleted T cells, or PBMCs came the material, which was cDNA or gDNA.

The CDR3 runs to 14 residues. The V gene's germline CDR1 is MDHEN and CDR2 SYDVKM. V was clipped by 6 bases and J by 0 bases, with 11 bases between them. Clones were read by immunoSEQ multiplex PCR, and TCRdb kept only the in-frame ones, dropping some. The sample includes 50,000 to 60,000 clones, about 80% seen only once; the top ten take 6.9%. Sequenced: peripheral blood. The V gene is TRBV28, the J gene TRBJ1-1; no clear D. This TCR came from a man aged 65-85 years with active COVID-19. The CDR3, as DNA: TGTGCCAGCAGACCACCCGGGGTGAACACTGAAGCTTTCTTT. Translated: CASRPPGVNTEAFF.